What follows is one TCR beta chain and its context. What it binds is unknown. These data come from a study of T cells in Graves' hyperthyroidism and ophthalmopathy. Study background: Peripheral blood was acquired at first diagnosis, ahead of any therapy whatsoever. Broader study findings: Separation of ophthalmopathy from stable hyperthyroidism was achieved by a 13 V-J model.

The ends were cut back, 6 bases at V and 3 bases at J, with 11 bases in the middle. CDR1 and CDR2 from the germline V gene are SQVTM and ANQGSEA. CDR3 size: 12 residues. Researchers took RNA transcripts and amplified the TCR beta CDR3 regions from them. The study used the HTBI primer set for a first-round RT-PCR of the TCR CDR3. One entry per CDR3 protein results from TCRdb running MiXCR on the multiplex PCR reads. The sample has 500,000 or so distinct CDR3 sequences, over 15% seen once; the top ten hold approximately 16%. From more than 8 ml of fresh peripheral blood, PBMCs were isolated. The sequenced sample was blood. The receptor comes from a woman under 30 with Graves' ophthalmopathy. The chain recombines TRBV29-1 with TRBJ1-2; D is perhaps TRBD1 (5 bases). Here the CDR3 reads CSVGDLYYGYTF. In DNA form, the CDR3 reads TGCAGCGTCGGGGACTTATACTATGGCTACACCTTC.